The clone carrying this T cell receptor beta chain was recorded a few times. Its matching antigen is unknown. Time point in this sample: baseline pretreatment blood. Treatment specified: 15 Gy SBRT to primary tumor, nephrectomy 4 weeks later. The CDR3 loop spans 12 amino acids. The germline V gene encodes CDR1 MGHDK and CDR2 SYGVNS. V lost 10 bases to trimming and J lost 6 bases, with 15 bases between them. This record comes from a study of radiation and T cells in renal cell carcinoma. Across the whole study: Nephrectomy followed 15 Gy stereotactic body radiation by 4 weeks. The study, taken as a whole, reports: Top tumor clonotypes rose in blood 2 weeks post-radiation, then contracted. No pretreatment tumor biopsies were available for baseline clonotypes.

TCRdb's table, derived via immunoSEQ multiplex PCR, lists solely in-frame clones and lacks some. The sample contains more than 20,000 clones, about 80% of which appear only once. This clonotype was sampled from a man aged 55-75 years with renal cell carcinoma. V and J are TRBV25-1 and TRBJ1-1; D not certain. Sequenced material: blood, taken from a patient whose treatment included radiotherapy and nephrectomy. CDR3 sequence: CATAIEGAEAFF. The CDR3 DNA sequence: TGTGCCACCGCGATTGAGGGCGCTGAAGCTTTCTTT.